This T cell receptor (beta chain) was obtained from a study of long-term antiretroviral therapy in people with HIV. The junction had 6 bases not matched to a gene; V was cut back by 4 bases and J by 2 bases. This CDR3 is built from 16 residues. Germline CDR1 reads SGHRS; CDR2 reads YFSETQ. The run of the v3.0 immunoSEQ assay was at survey level. Using immunoSEQ multiplex PCR, the repertoire was profiled, and TCRdb retains in-frame clones only, with some absent. The sample lists approximately 32,000 clones, roughly four fifths occurring once. About this clone: What it binds is unknown.

General study results and limits: The study lacked data on ART adherence, viral resistance or therapy changes. Controls showed broader CDR3 length ranges than did the HIV repertoires.

Among participants with HIV, every one received treatment in the United States. Samples held roughly 0.95-11 million cryopreserved PBMC, and DNA extraction followed. The sample was unsorted PBMCs, taken 0.3 years after starting antiretroviral therapy. This chain joins TRBV5-1 and TRBJ2-3, with 11 bases aligning to TRBD1. This clonotype was sampled from a man aged 18 to 30 with HIV. The CDR3 nucleotides are TGCGCCAGCAGCGCCGGGACAGGGGGGATCACAGATACGCAGTATTTT. Translating gives CASSAGTGGITDTQYF.